The table lists the clone carrying this T cell receptor (beta chain) with a few counts. What it recognizes is unknown. Clones were sequenced by immunoSEQ multiplex PCR, and TCRdb holds only the in-frame ones, with some missing. The top ten hold 12% of the sample, which has about half a million clones, about 85% seen once. The CDR3 runs to 15 residues. Per the germline V gene, CDR1 is SEHNR and CDR2 is FQNEAQ (reference sequence). The V gene lost 5 bases and the J gene lost 1 base, with 11 bases spanning the gap. This sample was taken from a study of shared clonotypes between healthy human individuals. Findings and limits, study-wide: An anticipated effect of sequencing depth on clonotype sharing among donors was recognized.

What was sequenced was PBMCs. The receptor's source is a woman aged 40-49 years in good health. Some clones in this sample may be carry-over from other donors' samples. The chain has TRBV7-9 and TRBJ2-2; weak D call: TRBD2 (6 bases). Here the CDR3 reads CASSRAGKNTGELFF. DNA for the CDR3: TGTGCCAGCAGCAGGGCGGGGAAGAACACCGGGGAGCTGTTTTTT. The full variable domain, in which reference TRBV7-9 and TRBJ2-2 provide the parts outside the CDR3, is DTGVSQNPRHKITKRGQNVTFRCDPISEHNRLYWYRQTLGQGPEFLTYFQNEAQLEKSRLLSDRFSAERPKGSFSTLEIQRTEQGDSAMYLCASSRAGKNTGELFFGEGSRLTVL.